These T cell receptor beta chains were read from a single sample in a study of T cells in Graves' hyperthyroidism and ophthalmopathy. MiXCR, applied by TCRdb to the multiplex PCR reads, yields one record per CDR3 protein. Of more than 450,000 distinct CDR3 sequences listed, just under 20% are singletons. The material sequenced was blood. The source is a man between 40 and 49 years old with Graves' ophthalmopathy. CDR3s include the opening cysteine and the closing phenylalanine or tryptophan. A D gene is named only where the DNA matches it firmly. Some rows mark clone size as missing; the rest say once, few, many or name a class of expanded clone.

clone size	J gene	D gene	V gene	CDR3 DNA	CDR3 protein
-	TRBJ2-7	-	TRBV19	TGTGCCAGTAGTATTAGTGCCTGGGGGGCCTACGAGCAGTACTTC	CASSISAWGAYEQYF
few	TRBJ1-1	-	TRBV7-9	TGTGCCAGCAGCTTAGTATTTGGGGGAGGAACTGAAGCTTTCTTT	CASSLVFGGGTEAFF
many	TRBJ2-1	TRBD1	TRBV27	TGTGCCAGCAGTCCGAGGTCCGGGACAGACTACAATGAGCAGTTCTTC	CASSPRSGTDYNEQFF
many	TRBJ2-1	-	TRBV7-2	TGTGCCAGCAGCCTTGGGATGGGACTCAGACGTGACAATGAGCAGTTCTTC	CASSLGMGLRRDNEQFF
many	TRBJ2-1	TRBD2	TRBV30	TGTGCCTGGAGTGTACAAGCGGGGGGCAATGAGCAGTTCTTC	CAWSVQAGGNEQFF
-	TRBJ1-3	-	TRBV11-2	TGTGCCAGCAGCCTAAACCAGATTTCTGGAAACACCATATATTTT	CASSLNQISGNTIYF
-	TRBJ1-5	-	TRBV6-1	TGTGCCAGCAGTGGTCTGGACAGAGGCACAATTCAGCCCCAGCATTTT	CASSGLDRGTIQPQHF
many	TRBJ2-2	TRBD2	TRBV6-4	TGTGCCAGCAGTGACAAAGCGGGAGACACCGGGGAGCTGTTTTTT	CASSDKAGDTGELFF
many	TRBJ2-7	-	TRBV20-1	TGCAGTGCTAGCCCATTGACAGGACCTCACGAGCAGTACTTC	CSASPLTGPHEQYF
few	TRBJ1-2	TRBD1	TRBV4-1	TGCGCCAGCAGCCAAGACCCGGTAGGGACAGGGGCTGATGGCTACACCTTC	CASSQDPVGTGADGYTF
many	TRBJ1-2	-	TRBV28	TGTGCCAGCAGTTTAGTTCAGGCAGACTATGGCTACACCTTC	CASSLVQADYGYTF
-	TRBJ1-2	-	TRBV10-3	TGTGCCATCAGTGAGCAGGGCAGCGGGGGGAACTATGGCTACACCTTC	CAISEQGSGGNYGYTF
few	TRBJ1-1	-	TRBV5-1	TGCGCCAGCAGCTTTACCCCTACATCTTTTGAAGCTTTCTTT	CASSFTPTSFEAFF
-	TRBJ2-7	TRBD2	TRBV29-1	TGCAGCGTTGAGGGGGAGGGCCGACAAAGCTCCTACGAGCAGTACTTC	CSVEGEGRQSSYEQYF
few	TRBJ2-2	-	TRBV29-1	TGCAGCGTTTCCAAGGGGACTAACACCGGGGAGCTGTTTTTT	CSVSKGTNTGELFF
-	TRBJ2-2	TRBD2	TRBV6-1	TGTGCCAACACCGAGTTTGGACTAGCGGGGAACACCGGGGAGCTGTTTTTT	CANTEFGLAGNTGELFF
-	TRBJ2-3	TRBD1	TRBV9	TGTGCCAGCAGCACACCAGTACAGGGGGGAACAGATACGCAGTATTTT	CASSTPVQGGTDTQYF
many	TRBJ1-1	-	TRBV12-3/TRBV12-4	TGTGCCAGCAGCCTGACAGGCAAGGGCACTGAAGCTTTCTTT	CASSLTGKGTEAFF
-	TRBJ2-1	TRBD1	TRBV7-2	TGTGCCAGCAGCCGGACAGGGGTATACAATGAGCAGTTCTTC	CASSRTGVYNEQFF
few	TRBJ2-1	-	TRBV5-6	TGTGCCAGCAGCAACCGTTGGGTGAATGAGCAGTTCTTC	CASSNRWVNEQFF
-	TRBJ2-1	-	TRBV12-5	TGTGCTAGTGCCCCCCAGGGGTACAATGAGCAGTTCTTC	CASAPQGYNEQFF
-	TRBJ2-2	TRBD2	TRBV4-3	TGCGCCAGCAGCCAGGATCCCGGGACTAGCGGGAGGGCCGAGAACACCGGGGAGCTGTTTTTT	CASSQDPGTSGRAENTGELFF
-	TRBJ1-1	TRBD1	TRBV5-1	TGCGCCAGCAATACAGGGGGAAACACTGAAGCTTTCTTT	CASNTGGNTEAFF
few	TRBJ2-1	-	TRBV15	TGTGCCACCAGCAGAGATCAGGTAGCGTTGCGCCAGAGCTCCTACAATGAGCAGTTCTTC	CATSRDQVALRQSSYNEQFF
once	TRBJ2-5	-	TRBV20-1	TGCAGTGTACGGACAGCCCAAGAGACCCAGTACTTC	CSVRTAQETQYF
many	TRBJ2-2	-	TRBV7-9	TGTGCCAGCCGATCCTTAGCAGACACCGGGGAGCTGTTTTTT	CASRSLADTGELFF
-	TRBJ2-5	TRBD1	TRBV11-2	TGTGCCAGCAGCGGACAGGGGGCTGGAGAGACCCAGTACTTC	CASSGQGAGETQYF
few	TRBJ1-3	TRBD1	TRBV5-1	TGCGCCAGCAGCGGGGGGACAGTAAGGAATGATGGAAACACCATATATTTT	CASSGGTVRNDGNTIYF
many	TRBJ2-3	-	TRBV11-3	TGTGCCAGCAGCCACCCGGGGTTGTTCACAGATACGCAGTATTTT	CASSHPGLFTDTQYF
-	TRBJ2-2	TRBD1	TRBV2	TGTGCCAGCAGTGGACAGGGGGCGGGCGGGGAGCTGTTTTTT	CASSGQGAGGELFF
many	TRBJ2-1	-	TRBV28	TGTGCCAGCAGTTTGGGAGGAGGGGCGGCCTACAATGAGCAGTTCTTC	CASSLGGGAAYNEQFF
-	TRBJ2-5	TRBD2	TRBV20-1	TGCAGTGCTAAAACTAGCGGCACCCCAGAGACCCAGTACTTC	CSAKTSGTPETQYF
many	TRBJ2-1	TRBD2	TRBV7-2	TGTGCCAGCAGCTATTGGACTAGCGGGAATGAGCAGTTCTTC	CASSYWTSGNEQFF
few	TRBJ1-1	TRBD1	TRBV27	TGTGCCAGCAAGGACAGGGCCATGATGAACACTGAAGCTTTCTTT	CASKDRAMMNTEAFF
few	TRBJ2-3	-	TRBV3-1	TGTGCCAGCAGCCCCTTGGCCTGGGTAACCACAGATACGCAGTATTTT	CASSPLAWVTTDTQYF
-	TRBJ2-5	-	TRBV7-2	TGTGCCAGCACTCGTCCGGGTGAAGAGACCCAGTACTTC	CASTRPGEETQYF
few	TRBJ2-2	TRBD2	TRBV28	TGTGCCAGCAGTTCTACCTTCCTTAGCGGGAGTGTCACCGGGGAGCTGTTTTTT	CASSSTFLSGSVTGELFF
-	TRBJ2-5	TRBD1	TRBV6-1	TGTGCCAGCAGTTCCCCGGGACAGAACCAAGAGACCCAGTACTTC	CASSSPGQNQETQYF
-	TRBJ2-1	TRBD2	TRBV20-1	TGCAGTGCTAGAGGGGGTACTAGCGGATCGGTGAATGAGCAGTTCTTC	CSARGGTSGSVNEQFF
-	TRBJ2-5	-	TRBV20-1	TGCAGTGCTAGTCGACAGTCCGGGTACCAAGAGACCCAGTACTTC	CSASRQSGYQETQYF
few	TRBJ2-3	-	TRBV7-2	TGTGCCAGCAGCTCCTCAGTCTCCGAAGATACGCAGTATTTT	CASSSSVSEDTQYF
many	TRBJ2-1	TRBD2	TRBV28	TGTGCCAGCAGTCAACCCGGACTAGCGGGAGCTGGTGAGCAGTTCTTC	CASSQPGLAGAGEQFF
few	TRBJ1-2	-	TRBV5-1	TGCGCCAGCAGCCCTGAGGGGGTCTGGGGCTACACCTTC	CASSPEGVWGYTF
-	TRBJ2-1	-	TRBV10-3	TGTGCCATCAGTCCCCTGAGCCCAGGGTCCTTCTTTTACAATGAGCAGTTCTTC	CAISPLSPGSFFYNEQFF
-	TRBJ1-1	TRBD1	TRBV19	TGTGCCAGTAGTAGAGGACAGGGGCTTTGGACTGAAGCTTTCTTT	CASSRGQGLWTEAFF
few	TRBJ2-3	-	TRBV10-3	TGTGCCATTTCCTGGGCGGGGGCCACAGATACGCAGTATTTT	CAISWAGATDTQYF
many	TRBJ2-7	TRBD1	TRBV6-2/TRBV6-3	TGTGCCAGCAGAAGGGTGACTACCGGACAGGGGGGAGCGGAGCAGTACTTC	CASRRVTTGQGGAEQYF
-	TRBJ1-2	-	TRBV19	TGTGCCAGTAGTCCAACGATTGGGGATTCTAACTATGGCTACACCTTC	CASSPTIGDSNYGYTF
-	TRBJ1-1	-	TRBV5-1	TGCGCCAGCAGCACCGGGGGAAGGACTGAAGCTTTCTTT	CASSTGGRTEAFF
-	TRBJ1-2	TRBD1	TRBV6-2/TRBV6-3	TGTGCCAGCAGCCCGGACAGGGGCCATGGGGGCCCCTATGGCTACACCTTC	CASSPDRGHGGPYGYTF
many	TRBJ2-3	TRBD2	TRBV12-3/TRBV12-4	TGTGCCAGCATTCCTAGCGGGAGGATTGATACGCAGTATTTT	CASIPSGRIDTQYF
few	TRBJ2-3	-	TRBV29-1	TGCAGCGTTGAGACCCACGAACGCACAGATACGCAGTATTTT	CSVETHERTDTQYF
-	TRBJ1-1	-	TRBV5-5	TGTGCCAGCAGCTTGTTTCCGGGACAGAACACTGAAGCTTTCTTT	CASSLFPGQNTEAFF
-	TRBJ2-5	TRBD1	TRBV24-1	TGTGCCACCAGTGAGGACAGGGGGGGCCAAGAGACCCAGTACTTC	CATSEDRGGQETQYF
-	TRBJ1-5	TRBD1	TRBV30	TGTGCCTGCCAGACAGGGGTCGGTCAGCCCCAGCATTTT	CACQTGVGQPQHF
many	TRBJ2-1	-	TRBV18	TGTGCCAGCTCACCACCTATGATCCCACCCATCTATGAGCAGTTCTTC	CASSPPMIPPIYEQFF
-	TRBJ2-1	TRBD2	TRBV7-9	TGTGCCAGCAGCTTTTCGCTCCCGGGACTAGCCGGACGGGAGGGGCAGTTCTTC	CASSFSLPGLAGREGQFF
-	TRBJ1-2	-	TRBV16	TGTGCCAGCAGCCCTCAAAGCTATGGCTACACCTTC	CASSPQSYGYTF